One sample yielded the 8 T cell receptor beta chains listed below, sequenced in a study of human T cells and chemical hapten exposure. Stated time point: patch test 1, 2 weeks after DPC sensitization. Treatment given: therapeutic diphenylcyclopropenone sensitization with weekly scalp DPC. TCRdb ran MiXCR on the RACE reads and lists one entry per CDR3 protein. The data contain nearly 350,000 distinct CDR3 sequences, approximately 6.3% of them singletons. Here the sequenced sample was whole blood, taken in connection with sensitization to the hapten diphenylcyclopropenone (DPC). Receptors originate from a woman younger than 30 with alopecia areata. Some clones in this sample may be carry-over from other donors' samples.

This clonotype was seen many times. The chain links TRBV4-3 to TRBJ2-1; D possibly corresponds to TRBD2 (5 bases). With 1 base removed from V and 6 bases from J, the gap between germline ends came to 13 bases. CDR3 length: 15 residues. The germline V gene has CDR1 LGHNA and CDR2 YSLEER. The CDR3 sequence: CASSQGFPEGNEQFF. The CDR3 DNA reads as TGCGCCAGCAGCCAAGGATTTCCCGAGGGCAATGAGCAGTTCTTC.

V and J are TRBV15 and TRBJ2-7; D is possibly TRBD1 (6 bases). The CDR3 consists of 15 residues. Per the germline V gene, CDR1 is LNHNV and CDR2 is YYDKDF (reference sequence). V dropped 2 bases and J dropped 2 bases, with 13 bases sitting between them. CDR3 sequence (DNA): TGTGCCACCAGCAGAAAGGACAGCGAGACCTACGAGCAGTACTTC. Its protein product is CATSRKDSETYEQYF.

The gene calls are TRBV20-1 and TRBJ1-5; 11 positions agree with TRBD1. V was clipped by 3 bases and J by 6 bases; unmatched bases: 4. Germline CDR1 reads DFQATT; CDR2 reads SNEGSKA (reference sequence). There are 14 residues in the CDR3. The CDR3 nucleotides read TGCAGTGCTAGGGGACAGGGGGATGTTCAGCCCCAGCATTTT. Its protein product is CSARGQGDVQPQHF.

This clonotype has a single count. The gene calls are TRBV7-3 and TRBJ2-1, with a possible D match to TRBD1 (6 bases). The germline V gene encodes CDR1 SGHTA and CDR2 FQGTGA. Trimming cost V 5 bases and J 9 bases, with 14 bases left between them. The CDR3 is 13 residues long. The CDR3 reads CASSVQGRGEQFF. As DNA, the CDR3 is TGTGCCAGCAGCGTACAGGGTCGAGGTGAGCAGTTCTTC.

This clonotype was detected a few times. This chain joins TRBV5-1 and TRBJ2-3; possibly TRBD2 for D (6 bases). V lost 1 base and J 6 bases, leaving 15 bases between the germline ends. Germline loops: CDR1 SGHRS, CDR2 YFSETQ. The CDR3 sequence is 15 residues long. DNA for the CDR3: TGCGCCAGCAGCTTGCAGTCGCTGGAGGGTGATACGCAGTATTTT. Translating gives CASSLQSLEGDTQYF.

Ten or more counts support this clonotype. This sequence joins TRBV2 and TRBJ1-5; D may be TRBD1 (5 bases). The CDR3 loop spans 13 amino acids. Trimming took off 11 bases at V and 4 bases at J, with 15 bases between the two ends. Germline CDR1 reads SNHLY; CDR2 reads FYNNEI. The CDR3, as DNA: TGTGCCGCCGGGTGGGACGAGAATCAGCCCCAGCATTTT. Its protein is CAAGWDENQPQHF.

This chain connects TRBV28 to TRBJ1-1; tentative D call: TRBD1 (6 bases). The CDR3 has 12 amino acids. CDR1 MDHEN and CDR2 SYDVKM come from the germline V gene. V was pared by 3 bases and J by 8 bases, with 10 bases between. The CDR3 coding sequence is TGTGCCAGCAGTTTTGAAGGGACAGAAGCTTTCTTT. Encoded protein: CASSFEGTEAFF.

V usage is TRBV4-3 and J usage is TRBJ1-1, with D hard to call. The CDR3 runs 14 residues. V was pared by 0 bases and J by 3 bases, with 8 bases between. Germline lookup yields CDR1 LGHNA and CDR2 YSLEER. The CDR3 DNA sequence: TGCGCCAGCAGCCAAGACGGTCCATACACTGAAGCTTTCTTT. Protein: CASSQDGPYTEAFF.